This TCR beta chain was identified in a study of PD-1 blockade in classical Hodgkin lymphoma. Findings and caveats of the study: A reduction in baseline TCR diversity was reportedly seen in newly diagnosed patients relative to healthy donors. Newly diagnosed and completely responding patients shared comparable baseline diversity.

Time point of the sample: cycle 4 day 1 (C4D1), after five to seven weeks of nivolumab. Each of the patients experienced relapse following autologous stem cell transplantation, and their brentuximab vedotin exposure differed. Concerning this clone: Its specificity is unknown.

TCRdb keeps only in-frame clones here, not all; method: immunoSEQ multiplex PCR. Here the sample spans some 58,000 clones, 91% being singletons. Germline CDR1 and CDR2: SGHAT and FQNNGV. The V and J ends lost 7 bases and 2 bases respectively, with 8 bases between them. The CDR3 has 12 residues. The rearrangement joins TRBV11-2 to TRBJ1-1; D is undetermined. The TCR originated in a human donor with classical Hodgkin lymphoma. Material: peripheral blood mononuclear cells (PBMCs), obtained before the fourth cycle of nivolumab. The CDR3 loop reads CASTVSNTEAFF. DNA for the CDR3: TGTGCCAGCACGGTTTCAAACACTGAAGCTTTCTTT.